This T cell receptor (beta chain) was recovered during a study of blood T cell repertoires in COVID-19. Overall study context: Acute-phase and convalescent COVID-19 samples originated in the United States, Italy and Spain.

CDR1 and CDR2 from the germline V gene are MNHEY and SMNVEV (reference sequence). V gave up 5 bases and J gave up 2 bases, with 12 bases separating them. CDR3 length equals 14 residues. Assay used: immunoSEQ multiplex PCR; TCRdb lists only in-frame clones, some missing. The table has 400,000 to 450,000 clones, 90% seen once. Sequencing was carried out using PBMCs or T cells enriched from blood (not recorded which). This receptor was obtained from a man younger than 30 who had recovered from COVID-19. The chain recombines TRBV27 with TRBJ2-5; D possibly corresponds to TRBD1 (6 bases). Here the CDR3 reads CASSAQGGQETQYF. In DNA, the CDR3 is TGTGCCAGCAGTGCACAGGGTGGGCAAGAGACCCAGTACTTC.